This entry describes one T cell receptor beta chain. TCRdb's copy holds only in-frame clones and misses some; the assay was immunoSEQ multiplex PCR. Of roughly 180,000 clones detected, about four fifths appear once; the ten largest clones hold 9.5% to 11%. The record originates from a study of blood T cell repertoires in COVID-19. The participants were between roughly 18 and 100 years old and came from under 25 US areas. The V end lost 3 bases, the J end lost 2 bases, and 12 bases lay between the germline ends. Germline CDR1 is MDHEN and CDR2 is SYDVKM. The CDR3 sequence is 15 residues long. Sequenced: PBMCs or T cells enriched from blood (not recorded which). The source is a man aged 45-65 years who had recovered from COVID-19. The V gene is TRBV28, the J gene TRBJ2-3, with a tentative D call TRBD2 (6 bases). CDR3 residues: CASSFSGEYTDTQYF. The CDR3 nucleotides are TGTGCCAGCAGTTTCTCGGGGGAGTACACAGATACGCAGTATTTT.